What follows are 18 T cell receptor beta chains derived from one specimen sequenced in a study of T cell changes during pregnancy in multiple sclerosis. This table comes from immunoSEQ multiplex PCR, and its TCRdb copy is limited to in-frame clones, with some not included. Among about 51,000 clones listed, 94% were seen once. The sequences come from CD4+ T cells from peripheral blood mononuclear cells, collected in the second trimester of pregnancy. The origin of the receptors is a female donor with multiple sclerosis, enrolled in a pregnancy study.

About this clone: Compared with germline, one end of the junction differs, possibly owing to a read error. The rearrangement joins TRBV7-3 to TRBJ2-1; 10 bases align to TRBD2. Germline V gives CDR1 SGHTA, CDR2 FQGTGA. CDR3 size: 16 residues. The CDR3 here is CASSLTSGGGYNEQFF. The CDR3 bases are TGTGCCAGCAGCCTAACCAGCGGGGGGGGTTACAATGAGCAGTTCTTC.

The chain links TRBV27 to TRBJ2-7, with 8 bases identical to TRBD1. Germline loops: CDR1 MNHEY, CDR2 SMNVEV (reference sequence). This CDR3 region has 14 residues. V shed 5 bases, J shed 4 bases, and the junction held 7 bases outside the gene matches. For the CDR3, the DNA is TGTGCCAGCAGTGGGACAGGTTTTTCGTACGAGCAGTACTTC. Translated: CASSGTGFSYEQYF.

The genes are TRBV15 and TRBJ1-1; 9 bases align to TRBD1. J gave up 1 base and V 3 bases, and 12 bases lay outside the gene matches. The CDR3 length is 18 residues. Germline values: CDR1 LNHNV, CDR2 YYDKDF (reference sequence). The chain's CDR3 is CATSRTWTGATRNTEAFF. The CDR3 DNA follows: TGTGCCACCAGCAGGACCTGGACAGGGGCAACGAGGAACACTGAAGCTTTCTTT.

The V and J genes are TRBV5-5 and TRBJ2-7, with 8 nucleotides matching TRBD2. The CDR3 extends over 14 amino acids. Germline lookup yields CDR1 SGHKS and CDR2 YYEKEE (reference sequence). Trimming took 5 bases from V and 7 from J; bases not matched to a gene: 11. CDR3 DNA sequence: TGTGCCAGCAGTCGAAGCGGGAGCCTGGGGGAGCAGTACTTC. Its protein is CASSRSGSLGEQYF.

V gene TRBV19 combines with J gene TRBJ1-1, with a tentative D call TRBD1 (5 bases). This CDR3 comprises 13 residues. Trimming pared 6 bases from V and 4 bases from J, leaving 12 bases between. The V gene's germline CDR1 is LNHDA and CDR2 SQIVND (reference sequence). DNA for the CDR3: TGTGCCAGTAGCCAAGACAGAACCACTGAAGCTTTCTTT. Its translation is CASSQDRTTEAFF.

The J gene is TRBJ1-1, the V gene TRBV30, with a weak D call TRBD1 (5 bases). Trimming stripped 0 bases from V and 1 base from J, with 12 bases between. Looked up from germline, CDR1 is GTSNPN and CDR2 is SVGIG (reference sequence). The CDR3 is 15 amino acids. The CDR3 is CAWSVNFGQNTEAFF. The CDR3 bases are TGTGCCTGGAGTGTAAATTTTGGACAGAACACTGAAGCTTTCTTT. Variable domain in full (rest from reference TRBV30 and TRBJ1-1): SQTIHQWPATLVQPVGSPLSLECTVEGTSNPNLYWYRQAAGRGLQLLFYSVGIGQISSEVPQNLSASRPQDRQFILSSKKLLLSDSGFYLCAWSVNFGQNTEAFFGQGTRLTVV.

V and J are TRBV6-4 and TRBJ1-5; the match to TRBD1 covers 8 bases. The CDR3 totals 24 residues. V shed 2 bases and J 4 bases; nucleotides not matched to a gene: 31. Germline assignment: CDR1 MRHNA and CDR2 SNTAGT. CDR3 region: CASSDPSIGELMGQEKEGNQPQHF. Here the CDR3 DNA reads TGTGCCAGCAGTGACCCTTCGATAGGGGAATTGATGGGACAGGAAAAAGAGGGGAATCAGCCCCAGCATTTT.

This clone occurred once. The J gene is TRBJ1-5, the V gene TRBV10-1; tentative D call: TRBD1 (5 bases). CDR1 is WNHNN, CDR2 SYGVQD, per germline (reference sequence). V lost 0 bases and J 3 bases, leaving 18 bases between the germline ends. The CDR3 has 18 residues. In nucleotides, the CDR3 is TGCGCCAGCAGTGAGTCGACGGGGGGAGATGTCCACAATCAGCCCCAGCATTTT. Translated, it gives CASSESTGGDVHNQPQHF.

The rearrangement uses TRBV19 and TRBJ1-1; 7 nucleotides agree with TRBD1. The V segment lost 0 bases and the J segment 3 bases; nucleotides outside the gene matches: 7. The CDR3 has 16 residues. Germline V gene data show CDR1 as LNHDA and CDR2 as SQIVND (reference sequence). The CDR3 sequence: CASSIDTGEFYTEAFF. In nucleotides, the CDR3 is TGTGCCAGTAGTATAGACACAGGGGAGTTTTACACTGAAGCTTTCTTT.

J is TRBJ1-3 and V is TRBV4-2; D not resolved. This CDR3 contains 16 residues. Trimming pared 0 bases from V and 4 bases from J, leaving 13 bases between. Germline V gene lookup returns CDR1 LGHNA and CDR2 YNFKEQ. CDR3 sequence reads: CASSQESGVRGNTIYF. DNA of the CDR3: TGTGCCAGCAGCCAAGAATCGGGAGTGAGGGGAAACACCATATATTTT.

The rearrangement uses TRBV7-2 and TRBJ2-3; maybe TRBD1 (5 bases). The CDR3 extends over 16 amino acids. Germline CDR1 reads SGHTA; CDR2 reads FQGNSA. V was shortened by 0 bases and J by 6 bases, with 16 bases between the two germline ends. The CDR3 here is CASSLARVFYVDTQYF. DNA of the CDR3: TGTGCCAGCAGCTTAGCCAGGGTGTTTTACGTGGATACGCAGTATTTT.

The CDR3 DNA reads TGTGCCAGCAGCTTAGCGTTGGGGGGGTCTGGCTACACCTTC. It specifies CASSLALGGSGYTF. V gene TRBV7-2 combines with J gene TRBJ1-2; D is perhaps TRBD1 (5 bases). Germline V gene sequence: CDR1 SGHTA, CDR2 FQGNSA. The CDR3 extends over 14 amino acids. The ends were cut back, 0 bases at V and 7 bases at J, with 12 bases in the middle.

This sequence joins TRBV14 and TRBJ1-6, with 9 bases matching TRBD1. Germline trimming cut 4 bases from V and 10 bases from J; bases unmatched to any gene: 8. CDR1 is SGHDN, CDR2 FVKESK, per germline. The CDR3 is 15 residues long. The CDR3 DNA reads as TGTGCCAGCAGCCCCGAGGGACAGGGACACTCACCCCTCCACTTT. Its translation: CASSPEGQGHSPLHF.

The rearrangement links TRBV2 to TRBJ2-3; D is unresolved. This CDR3 spans 14 amino acids. Trimming cost V 7 bases and J 0 bases, with 11 bases left between them. Germline V lookup: CDR1 SNHLY, CDR2 FYNNEI. The CDR3 nucleotides read TGTGCCAGCAAGTGGTCCGGTAGCACAGATACGCAGTATTTT. Translating it yields CASKWSGSTDTQYF.

The rearrangement links TRBV12-5 to TRBJ1-1; perhaps TRBD1 as D (5 bases). The CDR3 contains 15 residues. Trimming took 5 bases from V and 3 from J, leaving 16 bases between them. Looked up from germline, CDR1 is LGHNT and CDR2 is FRNRAP. In nucleotides, the CDR3 is TGTGCTAGTGGTCTCCCCACCGGGGGTGACACTGAAGCTTTCTTT. It is translated as CASGLPTGGDTEAFF.

This clone was recorded once. The chain uses TRBV10-3 and TRBJ2-2; 7 bases agree with TRBD1. Germline trimming cut 3 bases from V and 1 base from J; bases unmatched to any gene: 5. The CDR3 totals 16 residues. CDR1 ENHRY and CDR2 SYGVKD come from the germline V gene. This CDR3 reads CAISDGTAQNTGELFF. The CDR3 DNA sequence: TGTGCCATCAGTGACGGGACAGCTCAGAACACCGGGGAGCTGTTTTTT.

The V gene is TRBV7-6, the J gene TRBJ2-1; 13 bases align to TRBD2. CDR1 and CDR2 (germline): SGHVS, FNYEAQ. V was pared by 4 bases and J by 8 bases, with 8 bases of the junction left unmatched. This CDR3 is built from 16 residues. The CDR3 DNA follows: TGTGCCAGCAGCTCGAGGACTAGCGGGGGCTGGGATGAGCAGTTCTTC. This sequence encodes CASSSRTSGGWDEQFF.

This clone has only one observation. The chain is built from TRBV6-5 and TRBJ1-1; D is ambiguous. CDR1 MNHEY and CDR2 SVGAGI come from the germline V gene. V lost 6 bases and J 9 bases, leaving 17 bases between the germline ends. The CDR3 extends over 13 amino acids. CDR3 nucleotide sequence: TGTGCCAGCAGAAAATCTGAGCAGAGGAAAGCTTTCTTT. Protein: CASRKSEQRKAFF.